This T cell receptor beta chain was sequenced for a study of T cells in placental villitis. General notes on the study: The study tested an allograft-versus-infection hypothesis by comparing placental TCR-beta repertoires in villitis of unknown etiology, unaffected controls matched for gestational age, and infectious villitis. Results and caveats for the whole study, not just this receptor: In villitis of unknown etiology, the expanded clones were mostly private to each individual placenta, which suggests that there was no single initiating antigen. Higher CMV-specific clone frequencies were found in infectious CMV cases than in villitis of unknown etiology (around 0.01 vs 0.001), and no difference in CMV-specific clone frequencies was seen between villitis of unknown etiology and controls. Paraffin blocks contained small amounts of decidua, so some captured T cells, especially in controls, may have been decidual rather than villous infiltrates. Clonality was higher in villitis of unknown etiology placentae than in controls (median around 0.057 versus 0.006, p=0.0025), a result indicating clonal expansion. With bulk tissue sequencing, helper, regulatory or cytotoxic T cells could not be distinguished, nor could maternal versus fetal T cells, and gamma-delta receptors were excluded.

V is pared back by 0 bases and J by 3 bases, with 11 bases lying between the germline termini. From the cysteine through the phenylalanine, the CDR3 covers 15 amino acids. The only DNA kept is the CDR3, 45 bases in frame from the first base. CDR1 and CDR2, per the germline V gene (reference sequence), are LNHDA and SQIVND. Amplification of TCR-beta CDR3 regions from genomic DNA was performed with the immunoSEQ v4 bias-controlled multiplex PCR assay, which was run blinded to group allocation. To estimate the quantities of nucleated cells and T cells in each sample, reference gene primers were included together with the TCR-beta primers. Sequencing of the libraries was performed on an Illumina MiSeq with a 100-cycle paired-end protocol. The authors' pipeline ran thus. The immunoSEQ Analyzer software was used to calculate diversity and richness, with richness measured by iChao1 and clonality based on Pielou evenness and Shannon diversity (range 0-1, where higher values mean less diversity). CDR3 amino acid sequences together with V/J genes were queried against VDJdb for CMV, EBV and influenza A specificities, with confidence 3 and substitution 2 applied. TCR-beta amino acid clonotype overlap between villitis of unknown etiology, infectious villitis and control repertoires was assessed with the Morisita-Horn index. TCRdb took over this immuneACCESS table, retaining in-frame rearrangements with V and J assigned. Such tables are incomplete; in checked studies, under half of the missing clones stem from an unresolved V gene, and the remainder is unexplained. Clonal size and the V and J genes are those of that table, whereas D and trimming came from the DNA. For this sample the table gives 1,500 or so clones, of which around 82% were detected only once. Approximately 7.8% of the sample is in the top ten clones.

Using the Amsterdam Criteria, researchers selected about eleven placentae that carried a pathological diagnosis of high-grade villitis of unknown etiology. Compared with both the control and infectious villitis groups, mothers with villitis of unknown etiology had significantly higher gravidity and parity as well as more prior miscarriages. After delivery, the placentae were collected and evaluated both grossly and histologically, and only then was archival tissue selected. Five 10-micron scrolls were cut from each FFPE block, and DNA was isolated using the AllPrep DNA/RNA FFPE Tissue kit. NanoDrop was used to check DNA concentration and purity, and a Bioanalyzer was used to assess RNA quality. In regard to this clone: No antigen is known for it. Within one base of it there is no much larger clone, and no base qualities were kept.

The TCR sequence derives from a human patient with villitis of unknown etiology; the placental T cells may come from both mother and fetus. The V and J segments used are TRBV19 and TRBJ1-2, with the D gene too uncertain to name. What was sequenced was placental tissue containing maternal and fetal cells. The DNA sequence is given as TGTGCCAGTAGTATAGATCGGGCGGGTCACTATGGCTACACCTTC. This translates into CASSIDRAGHYGYTF.